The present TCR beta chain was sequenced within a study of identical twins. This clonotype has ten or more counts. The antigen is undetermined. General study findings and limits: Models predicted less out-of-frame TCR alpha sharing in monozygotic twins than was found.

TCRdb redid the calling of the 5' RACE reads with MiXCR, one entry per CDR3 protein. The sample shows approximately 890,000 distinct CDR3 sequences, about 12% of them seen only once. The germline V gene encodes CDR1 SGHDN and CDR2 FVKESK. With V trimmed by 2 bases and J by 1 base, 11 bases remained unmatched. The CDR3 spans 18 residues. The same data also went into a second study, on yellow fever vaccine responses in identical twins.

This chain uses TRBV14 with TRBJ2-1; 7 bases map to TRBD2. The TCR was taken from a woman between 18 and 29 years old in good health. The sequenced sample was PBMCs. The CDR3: CASSQRDYTGNSYNEQFF. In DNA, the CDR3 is TGTGCCAGCAGCCAAAGGGACTATACGGGGAATTCCTACAATGAGCAGTTCTTC.